This record looks at one TCR beta chain sequence and its context. These data come from a study of cytomegalovirus exposure and HLA in healthy donors. For the study at large: A preliminary data release comprised roughly 85 million unique TCRs obtained from HLA-typed donors.

The PCR made use of 60 Vbeta and 13 Jbeta primers. The table came from immunoSEQ multiplex PCR; TCRdb's copy has only in-frame clones and leaves some out. The sample shows 90,000 to 110,000 clones, 81% of them seen only once. This CDR3 has 15 residues. Germline CDR1 is SGHVS and CDR2 is FNYEAQ. Trimming took 2 bases from V and 2 from J; bases not matched to a gene: 6. This rearrangement joins TRBV7-6 to TRBJ2-7; 7 nucleotides align to TRBD1. Input material: PBMCs. This receptor was obtained from a woman aged 30 to 39 in good health and CMV-seronegative. CDR3 sequence reads: CASSLRDSGTYEQYF. The DNA of the CDR3 is TGTGCCAGCAGCTTAAGGGACAGTGGAACCTACGAGCAGTACTTC. Full variable domain (missing parts from reference TRBV7-6 and TRBJ2-7): GAGVSQSPRYKVTKRGQDVALRCDPISGHVSLYWYRQALGQGPEFLTYFNYEAQQDKSGLPNDRFSAERPEGSISTLTIQRTEQRDSAMYRCASSLRDSGTYEQYFGPGTRLTVT.